What follows describes a single T cell receptor beta chain. Antigen specificity is unknown. The junction does not match germline at one end; this may be a read error. Priming with a constant-region primer yielded TCR beta cDNA from about 480 ng total RNA. Three-round nested multiplex PCR performed with slightly modified ARM-PCR produced the TCR beta libraries. Both of the initial two PCR rounds ran for approximately 10 cycles and employed TRBV1-TRBV30 forward primers alongside a C-beta reverse primer. MiXCR was run by TCRdb on the multiplex PCR reads, yielding one entry per CDR3 protein. The repertoire holds tens of thousands of distinct CDR3 sequences, with less than 85% as singletons. This sample was taken from a study of tumor-infiltrating lymphocytes in primary liver carcinoma. Study results and caveats: Tumor tissue displayed a significantly greater top-250-clone fraction than blood (p = 0.039). The study found tumor-adjacent and tumor-blood pairs overlapped less than tumor region pairs.

Each 20-30 mg portion of unsorted bulk tissue served as the source for co-extraction of RNA and DNA. Every patient in the cohort had a primary liver carcinoma. That carcinoma was treated by surgical resection. The CDR3 runs 18 residues. The TCR was taken from a man in his forties with primary liver carcinoma and hepatitis B virus infection. The gene calls are TRBV12-3 or TRBV12-4 and TRBJ2-4, with D maybe TRBD1 (5 bases). The sequenced sample was liver tumor tissue from sampling region 2. Subset of the sample: tumor region T2, inferior pole. The CDR3 sequence: CVSSLWCGADIAENIQYF. DNA of the CDR3: TGTGTCAGCAGTTTATGGTGTGGGGCGGACATAGCCGAAAACATTCAGTACTTC.